This T cell receptor (beta chain) was obtained from a study of tissue T cells after allogeneic stem cell transplantation. Study-level points and caveats: Alloreactivity or antigen specificity of tissue TCRs was not determined; some clones might be host cells. Only a limited share of tissue TCRs appeared in blood or spleen. Anatomically similar tissues had similar TCR repertoires within each patient.

Germline CDR1 reads KGHPV; CDR2 reads FQNQEV (reference sequence). CDR3 length equals 14 residues. V was clipped by 6 bases and J by 0 bases, with 9 bases between them. By proportion, this clone is medium-sized. Its antigen is undetermined. Gene labels here are mouse ones. The CDR3 end is not reached by the read, which stops 1 residue before it; the germline J gene fills it in. Distinct nucleotide sequences in the sample also encode this CDR3. The repertoire was sequenced with immunoSEQ multiplex PCR; TCRdb's copy has only in-frame clones and lacks some. The sample records 4,500 to 5,500 clones, approximately 30% being singletons. The time point denotes: mouse harvest day 14 after allogeneic transplant. Tail vein injection delivered 10^7 T-cell-depleted bone marrow cells and 10^6 splenic CD5+ T cells. This mouse GVHD model was MHC-mismatched B6 to BALB/c, profiled day 7 or 14.

This clonotype was sampled from a female BALB/c mouse given C57BL/6 T cells with graft-versus-host disease after an allogeneic hematopoietic cell transplant. This chain connects TRBV26 to TRBJ1-3, with D unclear. Sequences were obtained from skin. The CDR3: CASSLTDSGNTLYF. The CDR3 DNA, read in part, is TGTGCCAGCAGCCTAACAGATTCTGGAAATACGCTCTAT.